Listed below are T cell receptor beta chains from one sample, sequenced in a study of monozygotic twins with inflammatory bowel disease. TCRdb re-called the 5' RACE reads, yielding one record per CDR3 amino acid sequence without DNA. The sample includes about 330,000 distinct CDR3 sequences. Sequences were obtained from blood. All receptors come from a human donor with ulcerative colitis or Crohn's disease, or a healthy co-twin of an affected twin (not recorded which). Each CDR3 is given with its conserved first and last residue. The order of the fields is J gene, V gene, CDR3 protein.

TRBJ1-1 | TRBV15 | CATSRDVGRGHTEAFF
TRBJ2-1 | TRBV20-1 | CSARERRGFHNEQFF
TRBJ2-1 | TRBV20-1 | CSAPGQGANNEQFF
TRBJ2-1 | TRBV27 | CASSLIGRLAGPWDEQFF
TRBJ2-5 | TRBV5-1 | CASSLVPETQYF
TRBJ1-1 | TRBV4-1 | CASSLQEFTEAFF
TRBJ2-3 | TRBV20-1 | CSASISGSTDTQYF
TRBJ2-1 | TRBV29-1 | CSVSKTGLYSYNEQFF
TRBJ1-1 | TRBV28 | CASSPGRSNTEAFF
TRBJ2-5 | TRBV19 | CASSNQAGVGETQYF
TRBJ2-7 | TRBV15 | CATSSDGYPISTLASEQYF
TRBJ1-1 | TRBV28 | CASSVEPTEAFF
TRBJ2-7 | TRBV5-1 | CASSTTTGNYEQYF
TRBJ2-1 | TRBV5-1 | CASSLFTGGYTNEQFF
TRBJ2-1 | TRBV28 | CASNVHNEQFF
TRBJ1-2 | TRBV5-1 | CASSHEGQSYGYTF
TRBJ2-1 | TRBV10-3 | CAIGNRNNEQFF
TRBJ1-5 | TRBV27 | CATEGKGSNQPQHF
TRBJ2-7 | TRBV2 | CASSEGSGRAREQYF
TRBJ2-1 | TRBV7-9 | CASSLLAENEQFF
TRBJ1-1 | TRBV3-1 | CASSQFTEAFF
TRBJ2-2 | TRBV20-1 | CSASGRETGELFF
TRBJ1-3 | TRBV7-9 | CASTSEGAGNTIYF
TRBJ2-3 | TRBV20-1 | CSAKTGRPYSTDTQYF
TRBJ1-1 | TRBV6-1 | CASSPLGGAYTEAFF
TRBJ2-7 | TRBV29-1 | CSVMTDYEQYF
TRBJ2-7 | TRBV7-2 | CASSLGDLRSYEQYF
TRBJ2-7 | TRBV11-2 | CASSLISPLGSYEQYF
TRBJ2-2 | TRBV7-6 | CASSVSGRATGELFF
TRBJ2-1 | TRBV6-1 | CASTHSGGALLEQFF
TRBJ2-3 | TRBV27 | CASRLSGSGIDTQYF
TRBJ2-5 | TRBV18 | CASSPTGQGYETQYF
TRBJ2-5 | TRBV5-4 | CASTVRNQETQYF
TRBJ2-5 | TRBV9 | CASSVGQASGQETQYF
TRBJ2-3 | TRBV5-1 | CASSSGARSGTDTQYF
TRBJ2-7 | TRBV20-1 | CSARDWAGMGYEQYF
TRBJ2-7 | TRBV5-1 | CASSPGHRDSYYEQYF
TRBJ1-5 | TRBV5-1 | CASSQEPTGGAGQPQHF
TRBJ2-7 | TRBV29-1 | CSVEVLSGQRYEQYF
TRBJ1-1 | TRBV6-2/TRBV6-3 | CASSEGQLDAFF
TRBJ2-3 | TRBV7-9 | CASSIGVYSSTDTQYF
TRBJ2-1 | TRBV11-1 | CASSLGRPGRPTYNEQFF
TRBJ1-5 | TRBV20-1 | CSAGLINQPQHF
TRBJ2-1 | TRBV5-4 | CASSAETDNEQFF
TRBJ2-1 | TRBV5-5 | CASGIFGTSVNEQFF
TRBJ1-5 | TRBV12-3/TRBV12-4 | CASSRGTSGHQPQHF
TRBJ2-1 | TRBV6-2/TRBV6-3 | CASSSGGSAYNEQFF
TRBJ2-7 | TRBV7-9 | CASSLAPGAYEQYF
TRBJ2-7 | TRBV27 | CASSFLAGGNEQYF
TRBJ1-1 | TRBV3-1 | CASSQAPGQGRDTEAFF
TRBJ2-1 | TRBV4-3 | CASSQKPGGTYNEQFF
TRBJ1-2 | TRBV6-6 | CASSSGVDYGYTF
TRBJ2-2 | TRBV5-1 | CASSLAFLAEGTGELFF
TRBJ2-2 | TRBV18 | CASRGTGPNTGELFF
TRBJ2-2 | TRBV9 | CASSVGSIGTGVTGELFF
TRBJ1-4 | TRBV7-9 | CASSLALQGGNEKLFF
TRBJ2-5 | TRBV12-3/TRBV12-4 | CASSLRGIRSETQYF
TRBJ2-7 | TRBV12-3/TRBV12-4 | CASSPGRKHEQYF
TRBJ1-2 | TRBV14 | CASSLSAGARVDGYTF